The present T cell receptor beta chain was sequenced within a study of blood T cells in healthy people across ages. Whole-study findings and limits: TCR beta diversity, measured per million T cells, fell in a roughly linear way with age.

The authors ran a second PCR of 7 to 11 cycles using a sample-barcoded 5' primer and a J-beta primer mix. TCRdb re-called the 5' RACE reads through MiXCR, storing one row per CDR3 protein. The repertoire has some 1.6 million distinct CDR3 sequences, 30% to 35% of them found once; the top ten carry 11%. Total RNA was isolated from each sample in quantities of at least 6 micrograms. With 4 bases removed from V and 0 bases from J, the gap between germline ends came to 11 bases. The CDR3 runs to 15 residues. Per germline, CDR1 MNHEY and CDR2 SVGEGT. This clonotype occurred once. Its antigen is unknown. The chain couples TRBV6-2 or TRBV6-3 to TRBJ2-3; TRBD1 is a possible D gene (6 bases). The TCR originated in a woman in her 30s in good health. The sample consisted of blood. CDR3 sequence reads: CASSFFDRSTDTQYF. The CDR3 DNA follows: TGTGCCAGCAGTTTTTTTGACAGGAGCACAGATACGCAGTATTTT.